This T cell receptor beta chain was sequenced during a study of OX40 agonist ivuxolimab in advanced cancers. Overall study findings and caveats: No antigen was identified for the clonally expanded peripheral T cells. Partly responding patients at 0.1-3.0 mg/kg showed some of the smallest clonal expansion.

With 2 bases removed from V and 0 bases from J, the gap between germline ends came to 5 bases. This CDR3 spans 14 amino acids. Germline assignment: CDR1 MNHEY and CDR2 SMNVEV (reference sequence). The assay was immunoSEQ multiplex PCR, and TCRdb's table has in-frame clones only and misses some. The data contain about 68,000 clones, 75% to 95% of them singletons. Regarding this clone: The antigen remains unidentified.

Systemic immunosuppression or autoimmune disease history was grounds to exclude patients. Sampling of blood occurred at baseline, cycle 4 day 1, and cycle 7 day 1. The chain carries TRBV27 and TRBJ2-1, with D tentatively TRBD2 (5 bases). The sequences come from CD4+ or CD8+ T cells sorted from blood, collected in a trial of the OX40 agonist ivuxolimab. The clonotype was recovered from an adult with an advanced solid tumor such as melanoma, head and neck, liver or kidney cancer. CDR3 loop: CASSLRGSYNEQFF. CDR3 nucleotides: TGTGCCAGCAGTTTACGGGGCTCCTACAATGAGCAGTTCTTC.